This T cell receptor (beta chain) is drawn from a study of blood T cell repertoires in COVID-19. Libraries were prepared by immunoSEQ multiplex PCR; TCRdb keeps only in-frame clonotypes and omits some of them. Of about 220,000 clones listed, 82% were seen once; the top ten hold 3% to 3.5%. The TCR comes from an older woman who had recovered from COVID-19. The sequenced material came from PBMCs or T cells enriched from blood (not recorded which).

Written as DNA, the CDR3 is TGTGCCATCCTAGAGGGGGGGCAAAGCTATGGCTACACCTTC. Its translation: CAILEGGQSYGYTF. V usage is TRBV19 and J usage is TRBJ1-2; perhaps TRBD1 as D (6 bases). V was shortened by 10 bases and J by 4 bases, with 19 bases between the two germline ends. The CDR3 extends over 14 amino acids. Looked up from germline, CDR1 is LNHDA and CDR2 is SQIVND (reference sequence). The variable domain in full, with the rest retrieved from reference TRBV19 and TRBJ1-2, is DGGITQSPKYLFRKEGQNVTLSCEQNLNHDAMYWYRQDPGQGLRLIYYSQIVNDFQKGDIAEGYSVSREKKESFPLTVTSAQKNPTAFYLCAILEGGQSYGYTFGSGTRLTVV.